This T cell receptor (beta chain) was recovered during a study of blood T cell repertoires in COVID-19. As for the study in general: Spain, Italy and the United States supplied samples that represented acute and convalescent COVID-19. Nucleic acid was either cDNA or gDNA, and it came from T cells, B-cell-depleted T cells, or PBMCs.

The CDR3 extends over 15 amino acids. Germline V gene sequence: CDR1 SNHLY, CDR2 FYNNEI. Authors' methods: Reference gene primer amplification yielded estimated nucleated cell counts. Produced via immunoSEQ multiplex PCR; TCRdb's table is partial and in-frame only. V, J and clone size derive from that table, while D and trimming were established from the DNA sequence. The sample holds 450,000 to 500,000 clones, roughly 90% seen once. This clone was observed a handful of times. The junction departs from the called germline gene at one end, perhaps through a read error. This TCR was sampled from a woman younger than 30 who had recovered from COVID-19. The sample taken for sequencing was PBMCs or T cells enriched from blood (not recorded which). V and J are TRBV2 and TRBJ1-4; D gene unclear. CDR3 residues: CASTEGRGNNEKLFF. The CDR3 DNA is TGTGCCAGCACTGAAGGTCGAGGGAACAATGAAAAACTGTTTTTT. The full variable domain, with the rest looked up from reference TRBV2 and TRBJ1-4, is EPEVTQTPSHQVTQMGQEVILRCVPISNHLYFYWYRQILGQKVEFLVSFYNNEISEKSEIFDDQFSVERPDGSNFTLKIRSTKLEDSAMYFCASTEGRGNNEKLFFGSGTQLSVL.